This is a list of T cell receptor beta chains from one sample in a study of vaccination effects on CD4 cells after COVID-19. Assay: immunoSEQ multiplex PCR; the TCRdb copy retains only in-frame clones and omits some. Among about 46,000 clones listed, around 70% were seen once. Antigen specificity for these receptors is unknown. Sequencing used CD4+ T cells from PBMCs cultured without peptide, obtained before COVID-19 vaccination. Every receptor here comes from a human donor who had a prior SARS-CoV-2 infection. CDR3s include the opening cysteine and the closing phenylalanine or tryptophan. The order of the fields is V gene, CDR3 length, D gene, clone size, J gene, CDR3 DNA, CDR3 protein. A D gene is named only where the DNA matches it firmly. The listing skips clone size in some rows; elsewhere it reads once, few, many or a size class.

>TRBV6-2/TRBV6-3|16|TRBD1|NA|TRBJ1-1
TGTGCCAGCAGTTACTCCCTAACAGGGGTAGGCACTGAAGCTTTCTTT
CASSYSLTGVGTEAFF
>TRBV7-2|15|NA|few|TRBJ2-1
TGTGCCAGCAGCTTAAGTAGCGGTTATTACAATGAGCAGTTCTTC
CASSLSSGYYNEQFF
>TRBV6-6|16|NA|NA|TRBJ1-1
TGTGCCAGCAGACACCATCGAACAGGACTAAACACTGAAGCTTTCTTT
CASRHHRTGLNTEAFF
>TRBV5-4|16|TRBD1|NA|TRBJ1-2
TGTGCCAGCAGCTTGGAAGGACAGGGAGGCCCCAACGGCTACACCTTC
CASSLEGQGGPNGYTF
>TRBV2|16|NA|NA|TRBJ1-6
TGTGCCAGCAGCGAAAACCCCGGACAGATTAGACTCCCCCTCCACTTT
CASSENPGQIRLPLHF
>TRBV6-5|11|NA|NA|TRBJ1-2
TGTGCCAGCAGTTCCGGCTATGGCTACACCTTC
CASSSGYGYTF
>TRBV5-6|15|NA|NA|TRBJ2-3
TGTGCCAGCAGCTGGTCGGGACACCTCACAGATACGCAGTATTTT
CASSWSGHLTDTQYF
>TRBV7-3|14|NA|few|TRBJ2-2
TGTGCCAGCAGCACCTCAGGGGAAACCGGGGAGCTGTTTTTT
CASSTSGETGELFF
>TRBV29-1|13|TRBD1|NA|TRBJ1-1
TGCAGCGCGGGACAGGGTATGAACACTGAAGCTTTCTTT
CSAGQGMNTEAFF
>TRBV7-2|13|NA|NA|TRBJ2-1
TGTGCCAGCAGCTTCCCCGGGACTAATGAGCAGTTCTTC
CASSFPGTNEQFF
>TRBV5-4|17|TRBD2|NA|TRBJ2-3
TGTGCCAGCAGCCCGGCCGGGGGGGGCTCCTTCGGGGATACGCAGTATTTT
CASSPAGGGSFGDTQYF
>TRBV7-3|13|NA|few|TRBJ1-2
TGTGCCAGCAGCTTAGGTGGGCGCTATGGCTACACCTTC
CASSLGGRYGYTF
>TRBV7-6|14|NA|NA|TRBJ2-1
TGTGCCAGCAGCTGGACGGGCTCCCTCGATGAGCAGTTCTTC
CASSWTGSLDEQFF
>TRBV18|16|TRBD2|few|TRBJ2-3
TGTGCCAGCTCACCTCGACTAGCGGGTGGAGTGGATACGCAGTATTTT
CASSPRLAGGVDTQYF
>TRBV11-3|16|TRBD2|NA|TRBJ2-5
TGTGCCAGCAGCTTAGGGTTCGCGGGAGAGAAGGAGACCCAGTACTTC
CASSLGFAGEKETQYF
>TRBV7-9|12|NA|NA|TRBJ1-2
TGTGCCAGCAGCTTAGAGGGCCATGGCTACACCTTC
CASSLEGHGYTF
>TRBV5-1|15|TRBD2|NA|TRBJ2-3
TGCGCCAGCAGCGTGACTAGCGGGGGCACAGATACGCAGTATTTT
CASSVTSGGTDTQYF
>TRBV11-2|17|NA|NA|TRBJ2-4
TGTGCCAGCAGAACCTTAAGGGGCGAGGGAGCCAAAAACATTCAGTACTTC
CASRTLRGEGAKNIQYF
>TRBV7-3|13|NA|NA|TRBJ2-1
TGTGCCAGCAGCTTAGCCCTTGGCAATGAGCAGTTCTTC
CASSLALGNEQFF
>TRBV7-2|14|NA|NA|TRBJ1-1
TGTGCCAGCAAGGCGAGGGGAATGAGGACTGAAGCTTTCTTT
CASKARGMRTEAFF
>TRBV4-2|16|NA|few|TRBJ1-2
TGTGCCAGCAGCCAAGTAGGGACCAACGGGGACTATGGCTACACCTTC
CASSQVGTNGDYGYTF
>TRBV6-2/TRBV6-3|12|NA|NA|TRBJ2-7
TGTGCCAGCAGTTACTCGGGAGACGAGCAGTACTTC
CASSYSGDEQYF
>TRBV5-1|16|TRBD1|once|TRBJ2-4
TGCGCCAGCAGCCCGGACAGGGAGAGGGCCAAAAACATTCAGTACTTC
CASSPDRERAKNIQYF
>TRBV30|20|TRBD2|NA|TRBJ2-5
TGTGCCTGGAGTGGACGACTAGCGGGGGGAGAACCAATATTCCAAGAGACCCAGTACTTC
CAWSGRLAGGEPIFQETQYF
>TRBV7-6|17|TRBD1|NA|TRBJ1-3
TGTGCCAGCAGCTCCTTTCAAAAACAGGGGCAAGGAAACACCATATATTTT
CASSSFQKQGQGNTIYF
>TRBV6-5|12|TRBD2|NA|TRBJ2-3
TGTGCCAGCAGTAAACTAGCGGGTACGCAGTATTTT
CASSKLAGTQYF
>TRBV2|15|NA|NA|TRBJ2-3
TGTGCCAGCAGTGGTGACAGGTTTCTACGGGATACGCAGTATTTT
CASSGDRFLRDTQYF
>TRBV3-1/TRBV3-2|14|TRBD1|NA|TRBJ2-7
TGTGCCAGCAGCCCTTTCTACAGGGGAAGTGAGCAGTACTTC
CASSPFYRGSEQYF
>TRBV30|14|TRBD1|NA|TRBJ2-6
TGTGCCTGGGGAGGACAGGCTGGGGCCAACGTCCTGACTTTC
CAWGGQAGANVLTF
>TRBV9|16|TRBD2|NA|TRBJ2-2
TGTGCCAGCAGCGCATTTGGGGGGGGGAACACCGGGGAGCTGTTTTTT
CASSAFGGGNTGELFF
>TRBV15|13|NA|NA|TRBJ1-4
TGTGCCACCAGCACCGACAAAAATGAAAAACTGTTTTTT
CATSTDKNEKLFF
>TRBV6-1|17|TRBD1|NA|TRBJ1-3
TGTGCCAGCAGTGCCACCCCGGGACAGGGGAGAGGAAACACCATATATTTT
CASSATPGQGRGNTIYF
>TRBV24-1|14|NA|NA|TRBJ1-1
TGTGCCACCCCGTATTGGCCTATCGGAACTGAAGCTTTCTTT
CATPYWPIGTEAFF